The source of this T cell receptor (beta chain) is a study of T-cell memory formation after mild COVID-19. Study as a whole: The TCR clusters were mostly specific to one donor. Study observations and caveats: Among contracting clones, CD4+ were mainly CM/EM and CD8+ enriched in EMRA. Clones contracting over day 15 to 85 were CD4/CD8 balanced, with later expanders leaning CD4+.

Points on this clonotype: Its cognate antigen is unknown.

Employing constant-segment primers, 5'RACE generated TCR alpha and TCR beta cDNA libraries bearing sample barcodes and UMIs. In TCRdb, the 5' RACE reads were re-called with MiXCR into one record per CDR3 protein. The sample carries hundreds of thousands of distinct CDR3 sequences, roughly a fifth recorded once. Per germline, CDR1 MNHEY and CDR2 SVGEGT. The CDR3 has 15 amino acids. Between the trimmed V and J ends, which lost 5 bases and 1 base, there was a span of 13 bases. The specimen was PBMCs or a T cell subset sorted from them (not recorded which). The TCR was taken from an adult woman who had mild COVID-19 (a few samples of this study predate the infection). Cell type and time point are not known. The V and J genes are TRBV6-2 or TRBV6-3 and TRBJ2-3; D may be TRBD1 (6 bases). As DNA, the CDR3 is TGTGCCAGCAGTCCCGGGCAGGGGCGCACAGATACGCAGTATTTT. This sequence encodes CASSPGQGRTDTQYF.